What follows is one T cell receptor beta chain and its context. Method: immunoSEQ multiplex PCR; TCRdb's copy keeps in-frame clones and lacks some. Of 150,000 or so clones listed, around 81% were seen once; the top ten hold approximately 9.9%. This entry is derived from a study of blood T cell repertoires in COVID-19. On the study more broadly: Sources were T cells, B-cell-depleted T cells, or PBMCs; the material itself was cDNA or gDNA.

After removal of 5 bases from V and 3 bases from J, the junction contained 3 bases not matched to a gene. This CDR3 has 15 residues. Germline-derived CDR1 and CDR2 are SGDLS and YYNGEE. This receptor was identified in a man aged 55 to 69 with active or convalescent COVID-19. The material sequenced was peripheral blood. The chain has TRBV9 and TRBJ2-2, with 11 bases identical to TRBD2. The CDR3 is CASSLSGGDTGELFF. CDR3 in DNA: TGTGCCAGCAGTCTTAGCGGGGGGGACACCGGGGAGCTGTTTTTT.